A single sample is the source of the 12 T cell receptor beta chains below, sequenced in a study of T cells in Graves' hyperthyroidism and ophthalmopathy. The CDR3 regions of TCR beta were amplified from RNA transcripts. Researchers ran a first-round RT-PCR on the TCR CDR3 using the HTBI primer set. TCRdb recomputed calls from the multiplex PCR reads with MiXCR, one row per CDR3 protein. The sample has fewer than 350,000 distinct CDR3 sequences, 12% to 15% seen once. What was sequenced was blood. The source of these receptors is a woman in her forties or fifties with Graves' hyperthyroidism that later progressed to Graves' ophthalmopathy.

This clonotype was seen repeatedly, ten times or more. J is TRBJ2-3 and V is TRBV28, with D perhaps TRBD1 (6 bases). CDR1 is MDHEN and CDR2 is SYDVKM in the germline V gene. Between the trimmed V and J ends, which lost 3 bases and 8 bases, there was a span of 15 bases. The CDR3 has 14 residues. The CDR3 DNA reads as TGTGCCAGCAGTTTCTCTTCGAGGGGGAGTACGCAGTATTTT. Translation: CASSFSSRGSTQYF.

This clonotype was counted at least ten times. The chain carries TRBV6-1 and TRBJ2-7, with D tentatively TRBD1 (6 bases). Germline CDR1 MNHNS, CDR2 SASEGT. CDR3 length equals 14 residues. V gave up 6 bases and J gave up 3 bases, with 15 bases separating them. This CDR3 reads CASSKGDQGYEQYF. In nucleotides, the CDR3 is TGTGCCAGCAGCAAGGGGGACCAAGGCTACGAGCAGTACTTC.

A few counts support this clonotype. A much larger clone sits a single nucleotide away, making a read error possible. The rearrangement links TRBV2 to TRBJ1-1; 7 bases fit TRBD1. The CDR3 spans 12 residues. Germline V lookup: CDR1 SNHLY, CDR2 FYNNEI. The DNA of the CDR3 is TGTGCCAGCAATAAGGGGGCCACTGAAGCTCTCTTT. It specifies CASNKGATEALF.

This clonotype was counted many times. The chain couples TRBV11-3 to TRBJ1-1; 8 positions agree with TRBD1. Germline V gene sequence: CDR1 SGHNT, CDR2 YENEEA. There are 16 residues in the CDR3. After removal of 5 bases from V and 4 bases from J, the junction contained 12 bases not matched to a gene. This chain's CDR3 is CASSLGGRGQSTEAFF. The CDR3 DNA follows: TGTGCCAGCAGCCTGGGGGGCAGGGGGCAAAGCACTGAAGCTTTCTTT.

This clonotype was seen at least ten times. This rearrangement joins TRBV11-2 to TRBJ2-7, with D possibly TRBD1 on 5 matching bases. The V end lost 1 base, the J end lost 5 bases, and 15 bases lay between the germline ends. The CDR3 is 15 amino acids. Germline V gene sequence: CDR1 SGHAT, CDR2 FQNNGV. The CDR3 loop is CASSLVLPGNHEQYF. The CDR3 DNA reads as TGTGCCAGCAGCTTAGTCCTTCCAGGGAACCACGAGCAGTACTTC. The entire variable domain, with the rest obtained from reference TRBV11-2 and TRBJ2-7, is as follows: EAGVAQSPRYKIIEKRQSVAFWCNPISGHATLYWYQQILGQGPKLLIQFQNNGVVDDSQLPKDRFSAERLKGVDSTLKIQPAKLEDSAVYLCASSLVLPGNHEQYFGPGTRLTVT.

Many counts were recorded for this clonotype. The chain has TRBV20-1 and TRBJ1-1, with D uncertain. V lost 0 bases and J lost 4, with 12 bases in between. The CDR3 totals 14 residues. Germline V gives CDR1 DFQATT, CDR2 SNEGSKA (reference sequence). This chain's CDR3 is CSARDLAGFTEAFF. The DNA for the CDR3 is TGCAGTGCTAGAGATCTGGCGGGTTTCACTGAAGCTTTCTTT.

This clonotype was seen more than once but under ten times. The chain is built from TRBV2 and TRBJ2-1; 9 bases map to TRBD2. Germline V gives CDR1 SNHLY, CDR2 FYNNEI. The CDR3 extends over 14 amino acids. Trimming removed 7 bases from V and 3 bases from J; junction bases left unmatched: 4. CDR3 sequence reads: CASKAGGDYNEQFF. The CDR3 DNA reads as TGTGCCAGCAAAGCGGGAGGTGACTACAATGAGCAGTTCTTC.

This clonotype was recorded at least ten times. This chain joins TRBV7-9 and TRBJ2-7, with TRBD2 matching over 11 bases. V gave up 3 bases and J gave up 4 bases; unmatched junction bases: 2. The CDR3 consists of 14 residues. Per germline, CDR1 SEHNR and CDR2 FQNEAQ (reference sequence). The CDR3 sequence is CASSFGTSGYEQYF. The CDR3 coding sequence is TGTGCCAGCAGCTTCGGGACTAGCGGATACGAGCAGTACTTC.

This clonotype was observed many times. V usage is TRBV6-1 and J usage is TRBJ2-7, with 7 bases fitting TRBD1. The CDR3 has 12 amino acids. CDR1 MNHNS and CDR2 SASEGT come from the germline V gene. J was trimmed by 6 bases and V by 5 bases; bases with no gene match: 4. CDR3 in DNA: TGTGCCAGCAGTTTACGACAGGGCGAGCAGTACTTC. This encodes CASSLRQGEQYF.

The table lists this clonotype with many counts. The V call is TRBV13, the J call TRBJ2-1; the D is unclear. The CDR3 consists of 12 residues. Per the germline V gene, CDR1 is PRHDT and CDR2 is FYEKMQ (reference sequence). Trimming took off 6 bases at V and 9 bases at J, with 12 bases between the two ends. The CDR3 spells CASSPRRSEQFF. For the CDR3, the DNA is TGTGCCAGCAGTCCACGGCGAAGTGAGCAGTTCTTC.

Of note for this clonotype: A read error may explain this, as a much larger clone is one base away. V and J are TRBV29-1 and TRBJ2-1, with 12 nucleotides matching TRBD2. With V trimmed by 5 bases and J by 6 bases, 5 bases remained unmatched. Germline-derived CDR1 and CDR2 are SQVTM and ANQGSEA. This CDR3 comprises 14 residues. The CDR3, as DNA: TGCAGCGTTAGGGCTAGCGGGAGGGCCAATGAGCAGTTCTTC. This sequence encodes CSVRASGRANEQFF.

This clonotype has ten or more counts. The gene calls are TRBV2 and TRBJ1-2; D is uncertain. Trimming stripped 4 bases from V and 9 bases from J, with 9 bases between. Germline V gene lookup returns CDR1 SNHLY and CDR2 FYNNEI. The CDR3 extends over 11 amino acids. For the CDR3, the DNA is TGTGCCAGCAGTGTAGGAGGGAGCTACACCTTC. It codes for CASSVGGSYTF.